This entry is about one T cell receptor beta chain. TCRdb reprocessed the 5' RACE reads with MiXCR, giving one entry per CDR3 protein. The data contain approximately 190,000 distinct CDR3 sequences, around 20% of them singletons. The sample is drawn from a study of T-cell memory formation after mild COVID-19. Trimming pared 5 bases from V and 0 bases from J, leaving 8 bases between. The CDR3 runs to 13 residues. Specimen: PBMCs or a T cell subset sorted from them (not recorded which). The source of this sequence is an adult woman who had mild COVID-19 (a few samples of this study predate the infection). Cell type and time point are not known. J is TRBJ2-7 and V is TRBV12-3 or TRBV12-4; D possibly corresponds to TRBD1 (6 bases). The CDR3 loop reads CASSGQISYEQYF. The CDR3 coding sequence is TGTGCCAGCAGTGGACAGATCTCCTACGAGCAGTACTTC.